The 14 T cell receptor beta chains below come from one sample, sequenced in a study of blood T cell repertoires in COVID-19. Sequenced by immunoSEQ multiplex PCR; TCRdb stores in-frame clones only, minus some. Altogether around 130,000 clones are present, more than 70% being singletons, with the ten largest covering 1.4%. Input material: peripheral blood. These receptors all stem from a man between 60 and 75 years old with acute or convalescent COVID-19.

The CDR3 DNA is TGTGCCAGCAGCCCAAGGACAGGGCTGGATGGCTACACCTTC. It translates to CASSPRTGLDGYTF. The genes are TRBV9 and TRBJ1-2; 8 bases agree with TRBD1. The germline V gene encodes CDR1 SGDLS and CDR2 YYNGEE. The CDR3 is 14 residues long. With 4 bases clipped from V and 6 bases from J, the junction kept 8 bases outside the gene matches. Together with reference TRBV9 and TRBJ1-2, the CDR3 gives the full variable domain: DSGVTQTPKHLITATGQRVTLRCSPRSGDLSVYWYQQSLDQGLQFLIQYYNGEERAKGNILERFSAQQFPDLHSELNLSSLELGDSALYFCASSPRTGLDGYTFGSGTRLTVV.

CDR3 in DNA: TGTGCCAGCAGCTTGAGGGGTGGACTAGCTTCCAATGAGCAGTTCTTC. This codes for CASSLRGGLASNEQFF. The rearrangement uses TRBV7-3 and TRBJ2-1, with 8 bases lining up with TRBD2. Germline trimming cut 3 bases from V and 6 bases from J; bases unmatched to any gene: 10. From germline, CDR1 is SGHTA and CDR2 FQGTGA. The CDR3 sequence is 16 residues long.

The chain combines TRBV11-3 with TRBJ2-5; 12 nucleotides align to TRBD2. The germline gives CDR1 SGHNT, CDR2 YENEEA. The length of the CDR3 is 17 residues. Trimming at V came to 1 base and at J to 2 bases, leaving 5 bases not matched to a gene. The CDR3 spells CASSLGTSGTHQETQYF. For the CDR3, the DNA is TGTGCCAGCAGCTTAGGGACTAGCGGGACCCATCAAGAGACCCAGTACTTC.

The gene calls are TRBV7-9 and TRBJ2-5, with D maybe TRBD2 (5 bases). Germline V gene lookup returns CDR1 SEHNR and CDR2 FQNEAQ (reference sequence). V shed 0 bases and J shed 5 bases, with 7 bases lying between them. CDR3 length: 13 amino acids. The DNA for the CDR3 is TGTGCCAGCAGCTTAGCGGGAGCGGAGACCCAGTACTTC. It yields the protein CASSLAGAETQYF.

This chain uses TRBV10-3 with TRBJ1-2, with a tentative D call TRBD1 (6 bases). V dropped 6 bases and J dropped 5 bases, with 16 bases sitting between them. This CDR3 has 14 amino acids. CDR1 is ENHRY and CDR2 is SYGVKD in the germline V gene. Here the CDR3 reads CAIRDTGMSYGYTF. The CDR3 DNA reads as TGTGCCATCAGGGACACAGGGATGAGTTATGGCTACACCTTC.

This clone was observed a handful of times. J is TRBJ2-7 and V is TRBV7-9, with a tentative D call TRBD1 (5 bases). The CDR3 is 14 residues long. Germline CDR1 SEHNR, CDR2 FQNEAQ (reference sequence). V gave up 3 bases and J gave up 5 bases, with 14 bases separating them. CDR3 region: CASSFLGAIDEQYF. The DNA for the CDR3 is TGTGCCAGCAGCTTTTTAGGGGCTATCGACGAGCAGTACTTC.

The chain recombines TRBV11-2 with TRBJ2-3, with 8 bases that match TRBD2. This CDR3 region has 16 residues. CDR1 is SGHAT and CDR2 is FQNNGV in the germline V gene. J lost 2 bases, V lost 7 bases, and 11 bases had no gene match. In DNA form, the CDR3 reads TGTGCCAGCACCCCTTGGGCGGGAGGAGTCACAGATACGCAGTATTTT. This sequence encodes CASTPWAGGVTDTQYF. The complete variable domain, with remaining parts taken from reference TRBV11-2 and TRBJ2-3, reads EAGVAQSPRYKIIEKRQSVAFWCNPISGHATLYWYQQILGQGPKLLIQFQNNGVVDDSQLPKDRFSAERLKGVDSTLKIQPAKLEDSAVYLCASTPWAGGVTDTQYFGPGTRLTVL.

This clone appeared a single time. V gene TRBV6-5 combines with J gene TRBJ1-6; the D gene is possibly TRBD1 (5 bases). Trimming removed 5 bases at V and 10 bases at J, with 15 bases between. This CDR3 spans 14 amino acids. Per germline, CDR1 MNHEY and CDR2 SVGAGI. This chain's CDR3 is CASSPREVESPLHF. CDR3 sequence (DNA): TGTGCCAGCAGTCCCAGGGAGGTGGAATCACCCCTCCACTTT.

The chain combines TRBV5-1 with TRBJ1-1; a possible D gene is TRBD1 (6 bases). This CDR3 contains 16 residues. From germline, CDR1 is SGHRS and CDR2 YFSETQ. V lost 2 bases to trimming and J lost 0 bases, with 14 bases between them. The CDR3 loop reads CASSFGRGGVNTEAFF. CDR3 sequence (DNA): TGCGCCAGCAGCTTCGGTAGGGGGGGCGTGAACACTGAAGCTTTCTTT.

This clone came up once. The rearrangement uses TRBV10-3 and TRBJ2-7; 8 bases map to TRBD1. The J segment lost 3 bases and the V segment lost 6 bases, leaving 10 bases of the junction unmatched. This CDR3 has 15 residues. Germline loops: CDR1 ENHRY, CDR2 SYGVKD. The CDR3 DNA follows: TGTGCCATCAGCGACTCAGGGGGCAGCTTCTACGAGCAGTACTTC. Translating gives CAISDSGGSFYEQYF.

The chain has TRBV6-5 and TRBJ1-6; no reliable D call. Trimming shortened V by 7 bases and J by 6 bases, and 13 bases separated the two germline ends. CDR1 is MNHEY and CDR2 is SVGAGI in the germline V gene. CDR3 size: 14 residues. CDR3 region: CASTPRRGNSPLHF. The CDR3 nucleotides read TGTGCCAGCACCCCTAGACGGGGTAATTCACCCCTCCACTTT.

The chain employs TRBV5-1 and TRBJ2-1, with D possibly TRBD1 on 5 matching bases. CDR3 length equals 15 residues. Trimming took off 5 bases at V and 9 bases at J, with 21 bases between the two ends. Per the germline V gene, CDR1 is SGHRS and CDR2 is YFSETQ. The CDR3 nucleotides read TGCGCCAGCAGAGGGGTCGTGATGGGGAATTCTGAGCAGTTCTTC. Encoded protein: CASRGVVMGNSEQFF.

V gene TRBV19 combines with J gene TRBJ2-5, with TRBD1 matching 7 bases. The junction had 9 bases not matched to a gene; V was cut back by 4 bases and J by 7 bases. Germline CDR1 LNHDA, CDR2 SQIVND (reference sequence). The CDR3 runs 14 residues. The CDR3 reads CASSKQGMALTQYF. The CDR3, as DNA: TGTGCCAGTAGTAAACAGGGGATGGCCCTGACCCAGTACTTC.

The chain recombines TRBV7-6 with TRBJ2-1; 11 positions agree with TRBD1. After removal of 4 bases from V and 6 bases from J, the junction contained 5 bases not matched to a gene. The CDR3 is made up of 15 amino acids. The germline V gene encodes CDR1 SGHVS and CDR2 FNYEAQ. This chain's CDR3 is CASSYTGTGGNEQFF. The CDR3 DNA is TGTGCCAGCAGCTATACCGGGACAGGGGGCAATGAGCAGTTCTTC.